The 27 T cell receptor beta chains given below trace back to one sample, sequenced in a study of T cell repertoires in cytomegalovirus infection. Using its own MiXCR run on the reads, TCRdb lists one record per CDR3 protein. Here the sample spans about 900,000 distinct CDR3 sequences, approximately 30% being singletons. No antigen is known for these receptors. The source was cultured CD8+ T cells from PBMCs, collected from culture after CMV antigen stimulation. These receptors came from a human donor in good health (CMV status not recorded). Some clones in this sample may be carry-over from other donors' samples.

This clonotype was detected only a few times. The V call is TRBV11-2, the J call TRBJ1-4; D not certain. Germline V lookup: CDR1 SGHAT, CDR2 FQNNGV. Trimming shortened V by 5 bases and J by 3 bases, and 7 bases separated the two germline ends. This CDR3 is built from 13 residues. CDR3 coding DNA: TGTGCCAGCAGCCGGGAGTCTAATGAAAAACTGTTTTTT. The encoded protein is CASSRESNEKLFF.

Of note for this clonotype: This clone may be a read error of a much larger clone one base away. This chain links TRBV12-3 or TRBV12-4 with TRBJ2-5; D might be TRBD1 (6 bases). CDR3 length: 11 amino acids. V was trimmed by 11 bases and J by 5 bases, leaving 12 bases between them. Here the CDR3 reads CASGQRETQYF. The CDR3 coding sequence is TGTGCCTCAGGACAGAGGGAGACCCAGTACTTC.

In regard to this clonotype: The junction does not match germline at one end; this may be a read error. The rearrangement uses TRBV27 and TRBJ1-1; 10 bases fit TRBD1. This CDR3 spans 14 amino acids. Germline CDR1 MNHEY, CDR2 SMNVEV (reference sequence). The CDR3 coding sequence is TGTGTCAGCAGTTTAGACAGGGGGCATACTGAAGCTTTCTTT. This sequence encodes CVSSLDRGHTEAFF.

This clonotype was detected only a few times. CDR3 sequence (DNA): TGTGCCAGCAGCTTGACTAATGAAAAACTGTTTTTT. Its translation: CASSLTNEKLFF. This chain uses TRBV5-5 with TRBJ1-4; D is uncertain. The germline V gene has CDR1 SGHKS and CDR2 YYEKEE (reference sequence). CDR3 size: 12 residues. V was trimmed by 1 base and J by 2 bases, leaving 0 bases between them.

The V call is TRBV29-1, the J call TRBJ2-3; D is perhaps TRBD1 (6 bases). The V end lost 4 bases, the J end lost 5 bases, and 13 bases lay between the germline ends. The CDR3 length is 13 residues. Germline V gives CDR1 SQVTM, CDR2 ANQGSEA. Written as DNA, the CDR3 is TGCAGCGTTGTGAGGGGGATGAGAGATACGCAGTATTTT. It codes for CSVVRGMRDTQYF.

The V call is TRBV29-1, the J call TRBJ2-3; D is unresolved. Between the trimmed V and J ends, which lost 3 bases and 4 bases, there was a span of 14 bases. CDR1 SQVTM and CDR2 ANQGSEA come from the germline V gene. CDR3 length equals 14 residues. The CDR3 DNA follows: TGCAGCGTTGAGGGTCCACTTACCGCAGATACGCAGTATTTT. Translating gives CSVEGPLTADTQYF.

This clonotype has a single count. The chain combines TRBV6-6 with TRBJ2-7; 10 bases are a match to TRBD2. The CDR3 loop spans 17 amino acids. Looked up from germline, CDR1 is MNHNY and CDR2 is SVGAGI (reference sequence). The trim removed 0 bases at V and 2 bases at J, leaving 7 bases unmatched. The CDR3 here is CASSYSISGGPTYEQYV. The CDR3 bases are TGTGCCAGCAGTTACTCGATTAGCGGGGGGCCGACCTACGAGCAGTACGTC.

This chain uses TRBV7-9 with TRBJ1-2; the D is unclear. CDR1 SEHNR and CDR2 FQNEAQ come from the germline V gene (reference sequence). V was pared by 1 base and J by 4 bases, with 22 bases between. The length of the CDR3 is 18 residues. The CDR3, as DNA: TGTGCCAGCAGCTTAGAGCCCGGAGCAGTACGGGCCCTCTATGGCTACACCTTC. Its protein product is CASSLEPGAVRALYGYTF.

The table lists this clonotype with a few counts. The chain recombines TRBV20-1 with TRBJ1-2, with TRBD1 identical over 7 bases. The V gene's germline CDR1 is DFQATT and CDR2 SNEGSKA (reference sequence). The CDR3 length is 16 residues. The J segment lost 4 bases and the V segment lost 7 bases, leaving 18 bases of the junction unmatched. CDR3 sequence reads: CSGKRQGGRTSYGYTF. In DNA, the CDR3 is TGCAGTGGAAAAAGACAGGGAGGCCGTACTAGCTATGGCTACACCTTC.

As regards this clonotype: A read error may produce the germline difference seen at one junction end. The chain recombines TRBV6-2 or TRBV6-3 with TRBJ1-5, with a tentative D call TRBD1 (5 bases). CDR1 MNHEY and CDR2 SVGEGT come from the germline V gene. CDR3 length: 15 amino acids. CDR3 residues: CTSRARRDSNQPQHF. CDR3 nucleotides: TGTACCAGCAGGGCTCGTCGGGATAGCAATCAGCCCCAGCATTTT.

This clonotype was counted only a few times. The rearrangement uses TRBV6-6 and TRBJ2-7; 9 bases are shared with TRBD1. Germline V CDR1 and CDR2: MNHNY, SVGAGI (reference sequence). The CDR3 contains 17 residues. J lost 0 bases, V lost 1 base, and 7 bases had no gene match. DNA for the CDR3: TGTGCCAGCAGTTACTTGTGGGACAGGGCCTCCTCCTACGAGCAGTACTTC. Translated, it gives CASSYLWDRASSYEQYF.

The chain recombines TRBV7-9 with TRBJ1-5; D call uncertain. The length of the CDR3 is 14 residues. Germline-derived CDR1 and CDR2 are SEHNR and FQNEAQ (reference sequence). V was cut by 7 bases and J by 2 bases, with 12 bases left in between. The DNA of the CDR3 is TGTGCCAGCACCGCGGCAGGCGGCAATCAGCCCCAGCATTTT. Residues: CASTAAGGNQPQHF.

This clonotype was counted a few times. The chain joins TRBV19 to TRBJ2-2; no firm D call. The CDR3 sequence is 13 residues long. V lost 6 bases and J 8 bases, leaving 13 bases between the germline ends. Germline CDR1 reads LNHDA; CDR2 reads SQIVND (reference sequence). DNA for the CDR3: TGTGCCAGTAGGCCCTATGGTTCGGGGGAGCTGTTTTTT. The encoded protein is CASRPYGSGELFF. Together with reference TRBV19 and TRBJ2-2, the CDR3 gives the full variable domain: DGGITQSPKYLFRKEGQNVTLSCEQNLNHDAMYWYRQDPGQGLRLIYYSQIVNDFQKGDIAEGYSVSREKKESFPLTVTSAQKNPTAFYLCASRPYGSGELFFGEGSRLTVL.

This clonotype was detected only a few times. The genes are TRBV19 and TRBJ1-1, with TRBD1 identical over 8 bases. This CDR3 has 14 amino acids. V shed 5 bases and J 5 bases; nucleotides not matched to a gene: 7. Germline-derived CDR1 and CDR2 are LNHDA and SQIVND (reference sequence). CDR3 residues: CASSSYRGRTEAFF. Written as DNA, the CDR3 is TGTGCCAGTAGTTCATACAGGGGGAGGACTGAAGCTTTCTTT.

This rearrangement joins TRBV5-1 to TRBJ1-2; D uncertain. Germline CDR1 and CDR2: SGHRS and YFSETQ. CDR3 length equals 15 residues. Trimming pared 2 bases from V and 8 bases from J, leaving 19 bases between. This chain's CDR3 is CASSFYVSRPLGYTF. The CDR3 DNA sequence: TGCGCCAGCAGCTTCTACGTCAGCCGACCGCTCGGCTACACCTTC.

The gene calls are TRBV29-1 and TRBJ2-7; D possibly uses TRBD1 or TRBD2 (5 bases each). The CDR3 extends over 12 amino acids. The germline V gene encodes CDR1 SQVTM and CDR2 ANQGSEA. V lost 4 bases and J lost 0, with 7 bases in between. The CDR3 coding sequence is TGCAGCGTTGGAGGGACCTCCTACGAGCAGTACGTC. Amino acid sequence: CSVGGTSYEQYV.

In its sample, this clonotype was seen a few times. The chain's CDR3 is CASSLDAASQPQHF. The CDR3 DNA follows: TGTGCCAGCAGCTTAGATGCGGCGAGTCAGCCCCAGCATTTT. V and J are TRBV7-6 and TRBJ1-5; unclear D gene. Germline lookup yields CDR1 SGHVS and CDR2 FNYEAQ. V lost 1 base and J 6 bases, leaving 10 bases between the germline ends. This CDR3 is 14 amino acids long.

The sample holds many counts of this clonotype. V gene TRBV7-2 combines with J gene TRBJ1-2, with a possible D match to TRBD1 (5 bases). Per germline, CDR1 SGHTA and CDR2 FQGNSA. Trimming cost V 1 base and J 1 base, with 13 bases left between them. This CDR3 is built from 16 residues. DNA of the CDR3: TGTGCCAGCAGCTTAGTAGGGGAGGACCTTAACTATGGCTACACCTTC. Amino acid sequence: CASSLVGEDLNYGYTF.

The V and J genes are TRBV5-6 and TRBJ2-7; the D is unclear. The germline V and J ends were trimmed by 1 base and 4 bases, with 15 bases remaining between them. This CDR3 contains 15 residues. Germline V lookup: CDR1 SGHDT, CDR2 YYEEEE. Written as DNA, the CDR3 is TGTGCCAGCAGCTTGTTAACGAGAGAAGATTACGAGCAGTACTTC. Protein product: CASSLLTREDYEQYF. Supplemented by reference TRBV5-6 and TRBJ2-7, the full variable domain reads DAGVTQSPTHLIKTRGQQVTLRCSPKSGHDTVSWYQQALGQGPQFIFQYYEEEERQRGNFPDRFSGHQFPNYSSELNVNALLLGDSALYLCASSLLTREDYEQYFGPGTRLTVT.

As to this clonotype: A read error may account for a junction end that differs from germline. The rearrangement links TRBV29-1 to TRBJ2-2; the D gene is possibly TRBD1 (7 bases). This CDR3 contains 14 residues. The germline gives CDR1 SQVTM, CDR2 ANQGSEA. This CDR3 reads CSIDPGGYTGELFF. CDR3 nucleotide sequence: TGCAGCATTGATCCAGGGGGGTACACCGGGGAGCTGTTTTTT.

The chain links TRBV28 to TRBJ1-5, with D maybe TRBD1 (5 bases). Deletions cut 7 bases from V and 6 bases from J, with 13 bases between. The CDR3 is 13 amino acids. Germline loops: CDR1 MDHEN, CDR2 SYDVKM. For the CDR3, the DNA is TGTGCCAGCATCCTTCGGGGGGGTCAGCCCCAGCATTTT. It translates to CASILRGGQPQHF.

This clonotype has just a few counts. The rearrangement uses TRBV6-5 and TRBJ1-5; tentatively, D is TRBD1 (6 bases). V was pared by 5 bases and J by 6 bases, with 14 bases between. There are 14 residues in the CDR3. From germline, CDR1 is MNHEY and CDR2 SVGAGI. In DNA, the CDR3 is TGTGCCAGCAGTCCCATACAGGGACGTCAGCCCCAGCATTTT. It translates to CASSPIQGRQPQHF.

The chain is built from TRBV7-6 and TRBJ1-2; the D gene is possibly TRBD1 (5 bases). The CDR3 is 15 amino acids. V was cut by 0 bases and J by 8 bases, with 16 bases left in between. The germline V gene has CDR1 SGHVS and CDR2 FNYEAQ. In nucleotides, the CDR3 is TGTGCCAGCAGCTTAGCGGGACGGGCCCCCGGAGGCTACACCTTC. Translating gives CASSLAGRAPGGYTF.

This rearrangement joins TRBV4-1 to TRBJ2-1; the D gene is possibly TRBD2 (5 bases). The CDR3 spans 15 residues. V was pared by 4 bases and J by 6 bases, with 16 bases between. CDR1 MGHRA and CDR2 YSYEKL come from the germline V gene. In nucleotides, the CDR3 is TGCGCCAGCAGCCGGACTTCCAGTGGCGGCAATGAGCAGTTCTTC. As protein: CASSRTSSGGNEQFF.

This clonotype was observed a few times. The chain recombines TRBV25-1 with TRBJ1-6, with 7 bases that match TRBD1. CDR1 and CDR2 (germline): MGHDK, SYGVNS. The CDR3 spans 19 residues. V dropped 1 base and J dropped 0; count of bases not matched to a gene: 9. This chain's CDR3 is CASSEFFGQESSYNSPLHF. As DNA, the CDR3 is TGTGCCAGCAGTGAATTCTTCGGACAGGAGAGCTCCTATAATTCACCCCTCCACTTT.

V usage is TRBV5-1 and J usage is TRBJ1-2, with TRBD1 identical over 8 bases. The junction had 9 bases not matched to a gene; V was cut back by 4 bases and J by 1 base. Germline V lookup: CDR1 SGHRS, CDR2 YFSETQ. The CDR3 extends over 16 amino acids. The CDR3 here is CASSPIGQGYNYGYTF. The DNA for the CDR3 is TGCGCCAGCAGCCCCATCGGACAGGGCTATAACTATGGCTACACCTTC.

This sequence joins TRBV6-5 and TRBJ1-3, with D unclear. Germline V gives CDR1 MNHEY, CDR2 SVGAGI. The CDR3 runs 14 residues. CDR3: CPSKVLPSGNTIYF. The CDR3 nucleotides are TGTCCCTCGAAAGTCCTACCCTCTGGAAACACCATATATTTT.